One T cell receptor beta chain is described in this entry. Its antigen remains unknown. One entry per CDR3 protein, called by TCRdb with MiXCR from the multiplex PCR reads. Counted here are approximately 90,000 distinct CDR3 sequences, roughly 28% occurring once; the ten biggest clones make up 8% to 9%. Breast cancer patients provided tissue from their axillary draining lymph nodes. This sample stems from a study of breast tumors, draining lymph nodes, adjacent tissues. Regarding the study as a whole: Tumor TCR diversity was below lymph nodes but above nontumor tissue. That most tumor T cells come from lymph nodes remained unproven.

The CDR3 spans 17 residues. Trimming shortened V by 6 bases and J by 2 bases, and 19 bases separated the two germline ends. This clonotype was sampled from a female donor with breast cancer. Some clones in this sample may be carry-over from other donors' samples. V and J are TRBV12-3 or TRBV12-4 and TRBJ2-2, with D maybe TRBD1 (6 bases). Sample: axillary lymph node tissue. CDR3 region: CASSMTGSGVNTGELFF. The CDR3 DNA follows: TGTGCCAGCAGCATGACAGGCTCCGGGGTTAACACCGGGGAGCTGTTTTTT.